This T cell receptor beta chain derives from a study of T cells in women clearing cervical HPV infection. Findings of the study overall: CIN3+ cases had significantly higher TCR richness than controls; evenness did not differ. TRBV6-7 abundance was lower in cases than controls (approximately 0.1% versus 0.17%).

A word on this clone: What it binds is unknown. The read terminates 3 residues ahead of where the CDR3 ends, so the germline J gene completes it.

The method was immunoSEQ multiplex PCR; TCRdb's version includes in-frame clones alone and lacks a portion of them. The data include around 28,000 clones; the top ten clones carry approximately 4.2%. Trimming stripped 0 bases from V and 1 base from J, with 13 bases between. CDR1 is SGHRS and CDR2 is YFSETQ in the germline V gene. The CDR3 sequence is 16 residues long. This clonotype was obtained from a woman between 18 and 69 years old with a cervical HPV16 infection that either progressed to CIN3+ or cleared (not recorded which). The chain joins TRBV5-1 to TRBJ2-5; tentative D call: TRBD2 (7 bases). What was sequenced was blood buffy coat. CDR3 sequence reads: CASSLAAGALQETQYF. The covered CDR3 bases are TGCGCCAGCAGCTTGGCTGCGGGGGCCCTCCAAGAGACC. Together with reference TRBV5-1 and TRBJ2-5, the CDR3 gives the full variable domain: KAGVTQTPRYLIKTRGQQVTLSCSPISGHRSVSWYQQTPGQGLQFLFEYFSETQRNKGNFPGRFSGRQFSNSRSEMNVSTLELGDSALYLCASSLAAGALQETQYFGPGTRLLVL.